This TCR beta chain was identified in a study of blood T cell repertoires in COVID-19 (dated by TCRdb to about 2020). Turning to the overall study: Samples from collaborators originated in the United States, Italy and Spain and spanned both the acute and convalescent phases of COVID-19. Subjects who had been exposed to COVID-19, were actively infected with it, or had recovered from it provided the deeply sampled blood TCRbeta repertoires that made up the dataset. The repertoires were made available in a free public database intended to serve as a resource for research on the immune response to SARS-CoV-2. A de-identified subject ID, COVID-19 status, age in years and sex were almost always included in the sample metadata. Where available, HLA class I and class II types were obtained from metadata supplied by the sample provider rather than from assay-based typing. The material from the prospective study consisted of cDNA or gDNA derived from T cells, B-cell-depleted T cells, or PBMCs. The samples were drawn from two sources: the first 160 participants of the ongoing ImmuneRACE study, and fewer than 1,500 subjects contributed by 6 global collaborators. Overall study results and their limits: Clinical and demographic metadata were provided uncurated, with the amount varying by source and participant.

TCRbeta CDR3 regions were amplified from genomic DNA using the immunoSEQ Assay, a bias-controlled multiplex PCR. The published analysis was carried out like this. The number of nucleated cells in each sample was estimated by amplification of reference gene primers within the assay. Sequence reads were collapsed and filtered to measure the absolute abundance of every unique TCRbeta CDR3 rearrangement. Productive Simpson clonality was computed per sample as the square root of Simpson's diversity index over productive rearrangements. TCRdb stores this immuneACCESS table with in-frame sequences only. Part of the clones is absent; in the studies checked, under half of the shortfall reflects unresolved V genes, and no reason is known for the rest. V and J calls plus clone size are reproduced from that table; the DNA served to infer D and trimming. The sample profile shows about 57,000 clones; approximately 88% of them were found once. The top ten clonotypes cover over 4% of the sample.

Whole blood was collected in K2EDTA tubes by collaborating institutions according to the institutions' own protocols. For TCRbeta analysis, collaborator samples were shipped as frozen whole blood, as isolated PBMCs, or as DNA extracted from either sample type. Worth noting for this clone: This clone's antigen is unknown. No base quality values were provided; no much bigger clone lies one nucleotide off.

Trimming at the junction amounts to 7 bases on V and 0 bases on J, and the germline ends lie 10 bases apart. Counted from cysteine to phenylalanine, this CDR3 has 14 amino acids. Of all the DNA, just the CDR3 is kept, 42 bases in frame from base 1. CDR1 and CDR2, looked up from the germline V gene, are SNHLY and FYNNEI. The chain was built from TRBV2 and TRBJ1-5; a weak D assignment points to TRBD1 (5 bases agree). Source material: peripheral blood. The TCR originated in a human donor in a cohort sampled during active COVID-19. The CDR3 has the sequence CASKTETSNQPQHF. The DNA sequence follows: TGTGCCAGCAAGACAGAAACTAGCAATCAGCCCCAGCATTTT.